The clone carrying this T cell receptor beta chain was found a few times. Its antigen is unknown. This table comes from immunoSEQ multiplex PCR, and its TCRdb copy is limited to in-frame clones, with some not included. Among roughly 110,000 clones, 55% to 80% were seen once, and the ten largest hold about 22%. This sample was taken from a study of shared clonotypes between healthy human individuals. Study-level findings and limits: Memory subsets had estimated richness that was generally smaller than that of naive subsets.

The study drew its donors from healthy HIV-negative adults without recent acute infections or vaccinations. The ends were cut back, 0 bases at V and 0 bases at J, with 13 bases in the middle. CDR1 is SGHDT, CDR2 YYEEEE, per germline. There are 16 residues in the CDR3. This receptor was taken from a woman aged 25 to 45 in good health. The sequenced material came from memory CD8+ T cells sorted from blood. The subset denotes: CD45RO+ cells pooled with CCR7-negative TemRA cells. This chain links TRBV5-6 with TRBJ2-7; a weak D match, TRBD2 (6 bases). CDR3 amino acids: CASSLGADGSSYEQYF. As DNA, the CDR3 is TGTGCCAGCAGCTTGGGGGCGGACGGGAGCTCCTACGAGCAGTACTTC.